This TCR beta chain was recovered during a study of CD8 T cells in Susac syndrome. RNA in amounts of roughly 0.45 to 1 ug was reverse transcribed with random hexamers. immunoSEQ multiplex PCR amplified TCR beta CDR3 across 54 Vbeta, 13 Jbeta. One entry per CDR3 protein, called by TCRdb with MiXCR from the immunoSEQ multiplex PCR reads. The sample holds over 120,000 distinct CDR3 sequences, around 94% seen once. This CDR3 has 12 amino acids. V was clipped by 0 bases and J by 4 bases, with 3 bases between them. Germline-derived CDR1 and CDR2 are KGHSH and LQKENI. The clonotype was recovered from a human donor in good health. The sample comprised CD4+ T cells from PBMCs. The chain employs TRBV18 and TRBJ2-5, with D unclear. The CDR3 loop reads CASSPPGETQYF. The CDR3 nucleotides read TGTGCCAGCTCACCACCGGGAGAGACCCAGTACTTC. The full variable domain, rest sourced from reference TRBV18 and TRBJ2-5, is NAGVMQNPRHLVRRRGQEARLRCSPMKGHSHVYWYRQLPEEGLKFMVYLQKENIIDESGMPKERFSAEFPKEGPSILRIQQVVRGDSAAYFCASSPPGETQYFGPGTRLLVL.